This record covers a single TCR beta chain. CDR3 length equals 15 residues. Germline CDR1 LGHNA, CDR2 YSLEER. V lost 0 bases to trimming and J lost 5 bases; unmatched junction nucleotides: 5. How the authors handled the data: Reference gene primers were amplified, and this amplification served to estimate nucleated cell counts. Sequencing was performed with immunoSEQ multiplex PCR; in TCRdb, only in-frame clones are kept and a portion is missing. V and J calls and clone size follow that table, whereas D and trimming were derived from the DNA. The sample shows 45,000 to 55,000 clones, 70% to 85% of them seen only once. The data are from a study of blood T cell repertoires in COVID-19.

V is TRBV4-3 and J is TRBJ2-7; 9 bases align to TRBD1. The receptor comes from a man older than 75 with COVID-19, enrolled during active disease. Sequenced sample: peripheral blood. The CDR3 DNA is TGCGCCAGCAGCCAAGATCACAGGGGGCGGAACGAGCAGTACTTC. It encodes CASSQDHRGRNEQYF.